Described below is a single TCR beta chain sequence and its context. Its antigen remains unknown. The genomic DNA of each subset was split evenly across several immunoSEQ plates. Measured with immunoSEQ multiplex PCR; TCRdb has only the in-frame clones, and not every one. The sample carries roughly 380,000 clones, around 96% recorded once. This entry is derived from a study of shared clonotypes between healthy human individuals. General study points: Researchers sampled only blood; tissue repertoires likely differ. Sharing across a few donors was seen in around 5% of naive CD4 clonotypes. A generally larger estimated richness was seen in naive subsets than in memory subsets.

Input material: memory CD8+ T cells sorted from blood. The subset: CD45RO+ cells pooled with CCR7-negative TemRA cells. This clonotype originated in a man in his thirties or forties in good health.

CDR3 DNA: TGCAGTGCTGGACTCTACGAGCAGTACTTC. It is translated as CSAGLYEQYF. V is TRBV20-1 and J is TRBJ2-7, with D perhaps TRBD2 (5 bases). Germline-derived CDR1 and CDR2 are DFQATT and SNEGSKA (reference sequence). The CDR3 consists of 10 residues. V was shortened by 5 bases and J by 3 bases, with 5 bases between the two germline ends.